Presented here are 15 T cell receptor beta chains from one specimen sequenced in a study of T-cell reconstitution after alpha-beta-depleted transplantation in children. During its preparation, the TCRbeta library received unique molecular identifiers. TCRdb called the PCR reads again in MiXCR, with one record for every CDR3 protein. The data contain some 200,000 distinct CDR3 sequences, 9.7% of them singletons. Sequenced material: PBMCs from the stem cell graft donor, taken from the stem cell graft. The receptors stem from a human donor who donated a stem cell graft to a child with SCID.

This clonotype was detected many times. V gene TRBV20-1 combines with J gene TRBJ2-5, with 9 bases identical to TRBD2. The ends lost 3 bases at V and 0 bases at J; junction bases unmatched: 2. The CDR3 length is 14 residues. Germline CDR1 and CDR2: DFQATT and SNEGSKA (reference sequence). CDR3 amino acids: CSASLAGYQETQYF. In nucleotides, the CDR3 is TGCAGTGCTAGTCTAGCGGGATACCAAGAGACCCAGTACTTC.

Ten or more counts support this clonotype. V usage is TRBV5-1 and J usage is TRBJ2-5; tentatively, D is TRBD1 (5 bases). CDR1 SGHRS and CDR2 YFSETQ come from the germline V gene. The CDR3 runs 14 residues. V was trimmed by 0 bases and J by 5 bases, leaving 11 bases between them. Here the CDR3 reads CASSLGQSEETQYF. As DNA, the CDR3 is TGCGCCAGCAGCTTGGGACAGTCAGAGGAGACCCAGTACTTC.

This clonotype has at least ten counts. This sequence joins TRBV5-1 and TRBJ1-2; perhaps TRBD1 as D (5 bases). CDR1 is SGHRS and CDR2 is YFSETQ in the germline V gene. CDR3 length: 14 residues. Trimming took off 4 bases at V and 8 bases at J, with 18 bases between the two ends. CDR3 amino acids: CASSASGHTQGYTF. Here the CDR3 DNA reads TGCGCCAGCAGCGCGTCCGGACATACACAGGGCTACACCTTC.

The gene calls are TRBV10-3 and TRBJ2-5; D is undetermined. Between the trimmed V and J ends, which lost 2 bases and 2 bases, there was a span of 15 bases. This CDR3 has 16 residues. Germline V gene data show CDR1 as ENHRY and CDR2 as SYGVKD. CDR3 residues: CAISEGSAVRQETQYF. DNA for the CDR3: TGTGCCATCAGTGAGGGGTCGGCAGTGCGACAAGAGACCCAGTACTTC.

This clonotype showed up many times. The rearrangement links TRBV10-2 to TRBJ1-5; D gene ambiguous. This CDR3 comprises 16 residues. V was clipped by 1 base and J by 0 bases, with 10 bases between them. Germline values: CDR1 WSHSY, CDR2 SAAADI. The DNA of the CDR3 is TGCGCCAGCAGTGAGTTGCAACCACATAGCAATCAGCCCCAGCATTTT. Its protein is CASSELQPHSNQPQHF.

This clonotype was recorded at least ten times. The rearrangement joins TRBV4-1 to TRBJ1-2; D is undetermined. V was pared by 6 bases and J by 8 bases, with 10 bases between. Germline V lookup: CDR1 MGHRA, CDR2 YSYEKL. This CDR3 has 11 amino acids. The DNA of the CDR3 is TGCGCCAGCAGGGGAGGAGGGGGCTACACCTTC. This codes for CASRGGGGYTF.

This clonotype has at least ten counts. This chain links TRBV11-2 with TRBJ1-2, with D possibly being TRBD1 (5 bases). Germline CDR1 and CDR2: SGHAT and FQNNGV. The ends were cut back, 5 bases at V and 6 bases at J, with 16 bases in the middle. The CDR3 loop spans 14 amino acids. The CDR3 reads CASSPGRQFDGYTF. The CDR3 DNA reads as TGTGCCAGCAGCCCAGGGAGGCAGTTCGATGGCTACACCTTC.

This clonotype has a count of ten or more. This chain links TRBV5-1 with TRBJ2-1; D uncertain. The CDR3 has 13 residues. Trimming stripped 4 bases from V and 7 bases from J, with 12 bases between. Germline CDR1 is SGHRS and CDR2 is YFSETQ. Here the CDR3 DNA reads TGCGCCAGCAGCCCACTCTCTGGGAATGAGCAGTTCTTC. Its translation is CASSPLSGNEQFF.

The chain couples TRBV18 to TRBJ1-2, with a possible D match to TRBD1 (5 bases). Trimming left V 4 bases short and J 2 bases short, with 11 bases between. Germline CDR1 reads KGHSH; CDR2 reads LQKENI. The CDR3 sequence is 14 residues long. CDR3 DNA sequence: TGTGCCAGCTCACTACAGACAGAGAACTATGGCTACACCTTC. Translation: CASSLQTENYGYTF.

This clonotype came up many times. J is TRBJ1-6 and V is TRBV20-1; 8 positions match TRBD1. Germline-derived CDR1 and CDR2 are DFQATT and SNEGSKA (reference sequence). This CDR3 region has 13 residues. The CDR3 protein is CTSKGQGDSPLHF. The CDR3 DNA reads as TGCACCTCAAAAGGACAGGGTGATTCACCCCTCCACTTT.

This clonotype was recorded many times. CDR3 protein: CASSSPSGLYEQYF. As DNA, the CDR3 is TGTGCCAGCAGCTCTCCCTCGGGACTCTACGAGCAGTACTTC. This rearrangement joins TRBV5-5 to TRBJ2-7; a weak D match, TRBD2 (6 bases). V was shortened by 3 bases and J by 3 bases, with 13 bases between the two germline ends. The CDR3 extends over 14 amino acids. The germline CDR1 and CDR2 sequences are SGHKS and YYEKEE (reference sequence). The full variable domain, in which reference TRBV5-5 and TRBJ2-7 provide the parts outside the CDR3, is DAGVTQSPTHLIKTRGQQVTLRCSPISGHKSVSWYQQVLGQGPQFIFQYYEKEERGRGNFPDRFSARQFPNYSSELNVNALLLGDSALYLCASSSPSGLYEQYFGPGTRLTVT.

The rearrangement joins TRBV15 to TRBJ2-6; D call uncertain. Trimming removed 1 base at V and 4 bases at J, with 8 bases between. The CDR3 is made up of 15 amino acids. Germline V gene sequence: CDR1 LNHNV, CDR2 YYDKDF (reference sequence). CDR3 DNA: TGTGCCACCAGCAGAGTAGCATCCGGGGCCAACGTCCTGACTTTC. Translated: CATSRVASGANVLTF.

The rearrangement joins TRBV5-1 to TRBJ2-7; TRBD1 agrees at 8 bases. The germline V gene encodes CDR1 SGHRS and CDR2 YFSETQ. With V trimmed by 0 bases and J by 4 bases, 3 bases remained unmatched. This CDR3 region has 14 residues. CDR3 coding DNA: TGCGCCAGCAGCTTGGACAGGGGGACGTACGAGCAGTACTTC. Its translation: CASSLDRGTYEQYF.

This clonotype occurred many times. This rearrangement joins TRBV10-3 to TRBJ1-1; 7 positions match TRBD1. The J segment lost 7 bases and the V segment lost 6 bases, leaving 11 bases of the junction unmatched. The CDR3 contains 14 residues. Germline-derived CDR1 and CDR2 are ENHRY and SYGVKD. The CDR3 region is CAISLTGADSEAFF. CDR3 DNA sequence: TGTGCCATCAGCTTAACAGGGGCGGATAGTGAAGCTTTCTTT.

Ten or more counts support this clonotype. The chain uses TRBV5-1 and TRBJ1-6; D unresolved. CDR1 and CDR2 (germline): SGHRS, YFSETQ. V dropped 0 bases and J dropped 0 bases, with 13 bases sitting between them. The CDR3 has 18 amino acids. The CDR3 nucleotides read TGCGCCAGCAGCTTGGAAAGCCGACTCAGCTCCTATAATTCACCCCTCCACTTT. Protein: CASSLESRLSSYNSPLHF. Full variable domain (missing parts from reference TRBV5-1 and TRBJ1-6): KAGVTQTPRYLIKTRGQQVTLSCSPISGHRSVSWYQQTPGQGLQFLFEYFSETQRNKGNFPGRFSGRQFSNSRSEMNVSTLELGDSALYLCASSLESRLSSYNSPLHFGNGTRLTVT.